This record concerns one T cell receptor beta chain sequence. Its antigen remains unidentified. The CDR3 totals 14 residues. The germline gives CDR1 MGHDK, CDR2 SYGVNS. V was shortened by 5 bases and J by 4 bases, with 15 bases between the two germline ends. These data are taken from a study of shared clonotypes between healthy human individuals. At the level of the study: Per-donor plates numbered three CD4 naive, three CD4 memory, two CD8 naive and one CD8 memory. Regarding the study as a whole: Exclusively blood specimens were collected; tissue repertoires likely differ. Naive CD4 clonotype sharing across several donors was around 5.5%.

Deep-level running was used for the assay. Using immunoSEQ multiplex PCR, the repertoire was profiled, and TCRdb retains in-frame clones only, with some absent. The sample shows some 200,000 clones, approximately 62% of them seen only once. Material for sequencing was memory CD4+ T cells sorted from blood. The subset was: CD45RA-negative fraction. This chain uses TRBV25-1 with TRBJ2-7; no firm D call. The sequence derives from a man under 40 in good health. In DNA form, the CDR3 reads TGTGCCAGCAGTTTTTCCCCCGCTGGGTACGAGCAGTACTTC. It translates to CASSFSPAGYEQYF.